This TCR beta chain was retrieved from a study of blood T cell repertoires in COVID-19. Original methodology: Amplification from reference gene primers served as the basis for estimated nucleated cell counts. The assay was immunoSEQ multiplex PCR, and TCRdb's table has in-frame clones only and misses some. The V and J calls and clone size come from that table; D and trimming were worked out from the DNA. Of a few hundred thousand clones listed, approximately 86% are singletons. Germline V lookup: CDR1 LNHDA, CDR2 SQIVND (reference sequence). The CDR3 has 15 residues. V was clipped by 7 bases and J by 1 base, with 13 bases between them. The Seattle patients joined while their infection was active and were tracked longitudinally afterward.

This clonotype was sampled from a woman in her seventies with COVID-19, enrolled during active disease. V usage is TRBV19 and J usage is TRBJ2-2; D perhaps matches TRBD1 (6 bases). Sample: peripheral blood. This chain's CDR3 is CASTHQGLNTGELFF. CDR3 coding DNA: TGTGCCAGTACCCACCAGGGGTTGAACACCGGGGAGCTGTTTTTT.